These 5 T cell receptor beta chains were all obtained from the same sample, sequenced in a study of blood T cells in healthy people across ages. PCR was performed a second time for 7 to 11 cycles using a sample-barcoded 5' primer and a J-beta primer mix. TCRdb reprocessed the 5' RACE reads via MiXCR and lists one record per CDR3 protein. The sample has 1,300,000 or so distinct CDR3 sequences, 55% to 75% seen once. Input material: blood. The source is a man between 18 and 29 years old in good health.

J is TRBJ2-7 and V is TRBV20-1; no reliable D call. Germline V gene sequence: CDR1 DFQATT, CDR2 SNEGSKA (reference sequence). The CDR3 has 14 residues. V gave up 0 bases and J gave up 2 bases, with 11 bases separating them. CDR3 loop: CSARDVRRPYEQYF. CDR3 nucleotide sequence: TGCAGTGCTAGAGATGTGCGCAGACCCTACGAGCAGTACTTC.

This clonotype was seen a handful of times. J is TRBJ2-7 and V is TRBV29-1; no clear D. Judging by the DNA end, TRBJ2-5 fits better; the J call may be wrong. Germline V gene sequence: CDR1 SQVTM, CDR2 ANQGSEA. There are 11 residues in the CDR3. The CDR3 loop reads CSVIWGETQYF. In nucleotides, the CDR3 is TGCAGCGTTATCTGGGGAGAGACCCAGTACTTC.

The V gene is TRBV21-1, the J gene TRBJ2-5. TRBV21-1 is a recognized pseudogene. This CDR3 comprises 14 residues. This CDR3 reads CASSPTGKRETQYF. The CDR3 DNA reads as TGTGCCAGCAGCCCCACGGGCAAGCGAGAGACCCAGTACTTC.

The rearrangement links TRBV27 to TRBJ2-3; tentative D call: TRBD1 (6 bases). The CDR3 loop spans 13 amino acids. V shed 7 bases and J shed 4 bases, with 12 bases lying between them. Germline V gives CDR1 MNHEY, CDR2 SMNVEV (reference sequence). CDR3 DNA: TGTGCCAGCACGTATCAGGGGTCAGATACGCAGTATTTT. Its protein product is CASTYQGSDTQYF.

This clonotype was seen only a few times. This chain joins TRBV20-1 and TRBJ2-3, with D unclear. The CDR3 has 10 residues. The germline V gene encodes CDR1 DFQATT and CDR2 SNEGSKA (reference sequence). The V gene lost 6 bases and the J gene lost 8 bases, with 9 bases spanning the gap. In DNA form, the CDR3 reads TGCAGTGCCCGGTCCAGTACGCAGTATTTT. Protein sequence: CSARSSTQYF.